This T cell receptor beta chain was documented in a study of shared clonotypes between healthy human individuals. Study outcomes and limitations: Several donors held approximately 4.5% of naive CD4 clonotypes in common.

Trimming removed 2 bases from V and 8 bases from J; junction bases left unmatched: 5. Germline loops: CDR1 WNHNN, CDR2 SYGVQD (reference sequence). CDR3 length: 14 residues. Turning to this clone: Its antigen is still unknown.

CD45RO-negative CD8 cells positively selected for CCR7 made up the naive population, which excluded terminally differentiated effector memory CD45RA+ cells. Original processing methods: ImmunoSEQ gave junction-only sequences without quality scores, so filtering differed. Profiled with immunoSEQ multiplex PCR; TCRdb holds only in-frame clones, not every one. For V, J and clone size, that table is used; D and trimming come from the DNA. This repertoire shows 2 million to 2.5 million clones, approximately 95% found once; its top ten account for 0.85% to 1.2%. This sequence joins TRBV10-1 and TRBJ2-1; 8 positions agree with TRBD2. The TCR comes from a man younger than 35 in good health. The source material was naive CD8+ T cells sorted from blood. For the CDR3, the DNA is TGCGCCAGCAGTGAGAGCGGGAGTCGATATGAGCAGTTCTTC. Its protein is CASSESGSRYEQFF.